The sample holds a few counts of the clone carrying this T cell receptor beta chain. The record originates from a study of blood T cells in healthy people across ages. Sample-barcoded 5' priming and a J-beta primer mix drove a second PCR of about 7 to 11 cycles. Each cDNA molecule was tagged by a template-switch adaptor with 12 random nucleotides. TCRdb itself ran the 5' RACE reads through MiXCR, one entry per CDR3 protein. Among about 800,000 distinct CDR3 sequences, more than 20% were seen once, and the ten largest hold approximately 4%. The same sample was also used in a study of T cells of mothers and their children. From that report: Over 9.5 million reads per mother and around 3.2 million per child were obtained.

The sample consisted of blood. The source of this sequence is a boy between 5 and 17 years old in good health.

The CDR3 nucleotides are TGTGCCAGCAGCCCTACAGGAGGAATCGATGGCTACACCTTC. Encoded protein: CASSPTGGIDGYTF. The chain is built from TRBV27 and TRBJ1-2; TRBD1 might be the D (5 bases). Trimming stripped 6 bases from V and 6 bases from J, with 17 bases between. Germline CDR1 MNHEY, CDR2 SMNVEV (reference sequence). There are 14 residues in the CDR3.